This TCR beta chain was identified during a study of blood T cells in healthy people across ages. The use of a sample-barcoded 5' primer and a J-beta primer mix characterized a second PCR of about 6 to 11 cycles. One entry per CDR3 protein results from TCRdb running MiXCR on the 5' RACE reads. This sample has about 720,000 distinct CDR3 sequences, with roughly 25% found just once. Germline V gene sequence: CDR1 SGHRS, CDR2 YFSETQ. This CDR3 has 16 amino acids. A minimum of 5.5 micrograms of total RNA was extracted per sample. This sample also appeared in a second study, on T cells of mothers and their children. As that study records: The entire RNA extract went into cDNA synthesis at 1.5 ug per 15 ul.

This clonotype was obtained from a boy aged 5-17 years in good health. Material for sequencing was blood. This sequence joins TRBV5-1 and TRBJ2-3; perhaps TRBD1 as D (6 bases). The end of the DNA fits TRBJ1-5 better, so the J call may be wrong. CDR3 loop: CASSVAGGPIGDTQHF. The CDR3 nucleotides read TGCGCCAGCAGTGTTGCGGGGGGGCCGATTGGAGATACGCAGCATTTT.